The 19 T cell receptor beta chains presented below share a single source sample, sequenced in a study of a mutant IDH1 vaccine in newly diagnosed glioma. Time point defined: week 23, last vaccination. A single vaccine dose contained 300 ug of mutant IDH1 20-mer peptide, and topical imiquimod was used with it. The table came from immunoSEQ multiplex PCR; TCRdb's copy has only in-frame clones and leaves some out. This table holds roughly 74,000 clones, 85% to 90% found once. No antigens are known for them. Sequenced here: PBMCs, sampled from a glioma patient whose treatment included an IDH1 peptide vaccine. Receptor source: a woman between 50 and 59 years old with glioma.

This rearrangement joins TRBV7-2 to TRBJ2-1, with TRBD2 identical over 10 bases. V shed 4 bases, J shed 7 bases, and the junction held 13 bases outside the gene matches. This CDR3 spans 17 amino acids. CDR1 and CDR2 from the germline V gene are SGHTA and FQGNSA. The CDR3: CASSSPASGGAWNEQFF. DNA of the CDR3: TGTGCCAGCAGCTCTCCGGCTAGCGGGGGTGCGTGGAATGAGCAGTTCTTC.

This chain joins TRBV18 and TRBJ1-4, with unresolved D. CDR1 KGHSH and CDR2 LQKENI come from the germline V gene. This CDR3 is 15 amino acids long. Trimming took off 6 bases at V and 3 bases at J, with 14 bases between the two ends. The CDR3: CASSHIAEANEKLFF. The CDR3 bases are TGTGCCAGCTCCCACATCGCAGAGGCTAATGAAAAACTGTTTTTT. The variable domain in full, with the rest retrieved from reference TRBV18 and TRBJ1-4, is NAGVMQNPRHLVRRRGQEARLRCSPMKGHSHVYWYRQLPEEGLKFMVYLQKENIIDESGMPKERFSAEFPKEGPSILRIQQVVRGDSAAYFCASSHIAEANEKLFFGSGTQLSVL.

The chain has TRBV27 and TRBJ1-3; TRBD1 matches 9 bases. Germline CDR1 MNHEY, CDR2 SMNVEV (reference sequence). There are 16 residues in the CDR3. J was trimmed by 2 bases and V by 5 bases; bases with no gene match: 7. The CDR3 DNA sequence: TGTGCCAGCAGTCCCTCCCGGACAGGGGCTGGAAACACCATATATTTT. It translates to CASSPSRTGAGNTIYF.

This clone is a singleton in its sample. The chain couples TRBV5-1 to TRBJ1-2; D is unclear. This CDR3 comprises 14 residues. Germline-derived CDR1 and CDR2 are SGHRS and YFSETQ. V shed 6 bases and J shed 0 bases, with 12 bases lying between them. Here the CDR3 reads CASTPAPANYGYTF. CDR3 nucleotide sequence: TGCGCCAGCACCCCCGCACCCGCTAACTATGGCTACACCTTC.

The CDR3 DNA follows: TGCGCCAGCAGCTCGACTAGCGGGAGGATCGACGAGCAGTACTTC. Protein product: CASSSTSGRIDEQYF. The rearrangement uses TRBV4-1 and TRBJ2-7, with TRBD2 matching 13 bases. The CDR3 has 15 amino acids. J lost 5 bases, V lost 5 bases, and 6 bases had no gene match. In germline, CDR1 is MGHRA, CDR2 YSYEKL.

V and J are TRBV11-2 and TRBJ2-1, with no clear D. From germline, CDR1 is SGHAT and CDR2 FQNNGV. The CDR3 has 15 residues. Trimming removed 8 bases from V and 3 bases from J, with 17 bases in between. CDR3 sequence: CASLLTTAVYNEQFF. The CDR3, as DNA: TGTGCCAGCCTTTTGACCACGGCCGTCTACAATGAGCAGTTCTTC.

V gene TRBV27 combines with J gene TRBJ2-5; 15 nucleotides match TRBD2. The CDR3 consists of 16 residues. Germline trimming cut 6 bases from V and 4 bases from J; bases unmatched to any gene: 6. The germline CDR1 and CDR2 sequences are MNHEY and SMNVEV (reference sequence). Here the CDR3 DNA reads TGTGCCAGCAGAAAACCGGGACTAGCGGGAGGAGAGACCCAGTACTTC. It encodes CASRKPGLAGGETQYF.

The gene calls are TRBV28 and TRBJ2-2, with D possibly TRBD2 on 5 matching bases. V was pared by 7 bases and J by 6 bases, with 15 bases between. The germline gives CDR1 MDHEN, CDR2 SYDVKM. The CDR3 sequence is 14 residues long. In nucleotides, the CDR3 is TGTGCCAGCACCCCGTCCCGGGGTGCCGGGGAGCTGTTTTTT. The encoded protein is CASTPSRGAGELFF.

There are a few counts of this clone. The chain recombines TRBV2 with TRBJ1-1, with D unresolved. CDR1 SNHLY and CDR2 FYNNEI come from the germline V gene. V lost 10 bases and J 1 base, leaving 13 bases between the germline ends. This CDR3 is built from 13 residues. CDR3 DNA: TGTGCCACCTCGGCCCGGAGGAACACTGAAGCTTTCTTT. Amino acid sequence: CATSARRNTEAFF.

This clone has just a few counts. This sequence joins TRBV5-1 and TRBJ2-6; D possibly corresponds to TRBD2 (5 bases). This CDR3 is 17 amino acids long. Germline CDR1 reads SGHRS; CDR2 reads YFSETQ. Trimming took off 4 bases at V and 0 bases at J, with 14 bases between the two ends. The CDR3 bases are TGCGCCAGCAGCGGAGGACTGTTCACCTCTGGGGCCAACGTCCTGACTTTC. It specifies CASSGGLFTSGANVLTF.

The J gene is TRBJ2-5, the V gene TRBV29-1; TRBD1 might be the D (5 bases). CDR1 is SQVTM, CDR2 ANQGSEA, per germline. This CDR3 has 13 residues. Deletions cut 2 bases from V and 4 bases from J, with 11 bases between. The chain's CDR3 is CSVERSGRETQYF. The CDR3 DNA is TGCAGCGTTGAAAGGTCAGGGCGAGAGACCCAGTACTTC.

The chain joins TRBV27 to TRBJ2-7; TRBD1 matches at 8 bases. CDR1 and CDR2 (germline): MNHEY, SMNVEV (reference sequence). This CDR3 has 14 residues. V was clipped by 0 bases and J by 5 bases; unmatched bases: 3. The CDR3 region has the DNA TGTGCCAGCAGTTTATCAGGACAGGGAAACGAGCAGTACTTC. Translated, it gives CASSLSGQGNEQYF.

This clone showed up just once. J is TRBJ2-1 and V is TRBV6-5, with a possible D match to TRBD2 (6 bases). The length of the CDR3 is 16 residues. Germline lookup yields CDR1 MNHEY and CDR2 SVGAGI. V was trimmed by 0 bases and J by 0 bases, leaving 9 bases between them. Written as DNA, the CDR3 is TGTGCCAGCAGTTACTCGGCGGGATCCTCCTACAATGAGCAGTTCTTC. Translation gives CASSYSAGSSYNEQFF.

A single count supports this clone. The chain couples TRBV4-1 to TRBJ2-1; the D gene is possibly TRBD1 (6 bases). This CDR3 spans 15 amino acids. CDR1 and CDR2 (germline): MGHRA, YSYEKL. V was shortened by 4 bases and J by 2 bases, with 12 bases between the two germline ends. The CDR3 DNA is TGCGCCAGCAGCCCAACAGGGCTACCCTACAATGAGCAGTTCTTC. Translating gives CASSPTGLPYNEQFF.

This sequence joins TRBV5-1 and TRBJ2-3, with 11 bases fitting TRBD2. Trimming removed 4 bases from V and 3 bases from J; junction bases left unmatched: 4. CDR3 length equals 15 residues. Looked up from germline, CDR1 is SGHRS and CDR2 is YFSETQ. The CDR3 sequence: CASSMGLADTDTQYF. The CDR3 bases are TGCGCCAGCAGCATGGGACTAGCGGATACAGATACGCAGTATTTT.

This sequence joins TRBV11-2 and TRBJ2-5; D is unresolved. V lost 1 base and J lost 2, with 8 bases in between. This CDR3 has 14 amino acids. CDR1 is SGHAT, CDR2 FQNNGV, per germline. CDR3 residues: CASSLGSYQETQYF. CDR3 DNA: TGTGCCAGCAGCTTAGGGAGTTATCAAGAGACCCAGTACTTC. The full variable domain, its missing parts supplied by reference TRBV11-2 and TRBJ2-5, is EAGVAQSPRYKIIEKRQSVAFWCNPISGHATLYWYQQILGQGPKLLIQFQNNGVVDDSQLPKDRFSAERLKGVDSTLKIQPAKLEDSAVYLCASSLGSYQETQYFGPGTRLLVL.

The J gene is TRBJ1-1, the V gene TRBV29-1; the D gene is possibly TRBD1 (6 bases). V gave up 5 bases and J gave up 3 bases, with 13 bases separating them. Germline CDR1 and CDR2: SQVTM and ANQGSEA. This CDR3 is built from 13 residues. In DNA form, the CDR3 reads TGCAGCGTTCCACAGGGATCTTACACTGAAGCTTTCTTT. Amino acid sequence: CSVPQGSYTEAFF.

This clone was counted once. The gene calls are TRBV6-4 and TRBJ2-1; 10 bases match TRBD2. V lost 1 base and J lost 9; bases outside the gene matches: 6. CDR3 length: 15 amino acids. CDR1 is MRHNA and CDR2 is SNTAGT in the germline V gene. The DNA for the CDR3 is TGTGCCAGCAGTGACTGGGCTAGCGGGAGCCCTGAGCAGTTCTTC. Translated: CASSDWASGSPEQFF.

The chain is built from TRBV5-6 and TRBJ2-3, with D possibly TRBD1 on 5 matching bases. The CDR3 is made up of 12 amino acids. Germline V gene sequence: CDR1 SGHDT, CDR2 YYEEEE. V was cut by 3 bases and J by 13 bases, with 15 bases left in between. In nucleotides, the CDR3 is TGTGCCAGCAGCTCGCAGGGCTTGGATAAGTATTTT. Amino acids: CASSSQGLDKYF. The full variable domain, rest sourced from reference TRBV5-6 and TRBJ2-3, is DAGVTQSPTHLIKTRGQQVTLRCSPKSGHDTVSWYQQALGQGPQFIFQYYEEEERQRGNFPDRFSGHQFPNYSSELNVNALLLGDSALYLCASSSQGLDKYFGPGTRLTVL.